Listed below are T cell receptor beta chains from one sample, sequenced in a study of blood T cell repertoires in COVID-19. The data were produced by immunoSEQ multiplex PCR, yet TCRdb's version contains in-frame clones alone and is incomplete. The sample carries under 350,000 clones, about 90% recorded once. The specimen was peripheral blood. Every receptor here comes from a woman aged 25-40 years with COVID-19, enrolled during active disease. CDR3s include the opening cysteine and the closing phenylalanine or tryptophan. The D gene is left open where the match is weak. Some rows have no size entry. The others give once, few or many, or a class for an expanded clone.

CDR3 length	V gene	D gene	J gene	clone size	CDR3 DNA	CDR3 protein
16	TRBV7-9	TRBD1	TRBJ2-7	-	TGTGCCAGCAGCTCCTCGGACAGGGCAATGGTCTACGAGCAGTACTTC	CASSSSDRAMVYEQYF
14	TRBV11-3	TRBD1	TRBJ2-5	-	TGTGCCAGCAGCTCGCCCGACAGGGGGAACACCCAGTACTTC	CASSSPDRGNTQYF
14	TRBV3-1/TRBV3-2	TRBD1	TRBJ2-5	-	TGTGCCAGCAGCCAAAGGGACAGGCAAGAGACCCAGTACTTC	CASSQRDRQETQYF
16	TRBV27	-	TRBJ1-4	-	TGTGCCAGCAGTCCGACGGGCGGGGCAGCTAATGAAAAACTGTTTTTT	CASSPTGGAANEKLFF
15	TRBV2	-	TRBJ2-2	-	TGTGCCAGCCATAGCGAGTTCGCGAACACCGGGGAGCTGTTTTTT	CASHSEFANTGELFF
17	TRBV29-1	TRBD2	TRBJ2-1	-	TGCAGCGTCCGGACTAGCGGCGGAATAAGCTCCTACAATGAGCAGTTCTTC	CSVRTSGGISSYNEQFF
14	TRBV11-2	-	TRBJ2-2	-	TGTGCCAGCAGCTTGGGTGGGGGGTCCGGGGAGCTGTTTTTT	CASSLGGGSGELFF
11	TRBV13	-	TRBJ1-3	-	TGTGCCAGCAGCCTCGGAAACACCATATATTTT	CASSLGNTIYF
14	TRBV5-1	-	TRBJ2-1	-	TGCGCCAGCAGCTTTGGGCCGTCAACAATCGAGCAGTTCTTC	CASSFGPSTIEQFF
13	TRBV2	-	TRBJ1-1	-	TGTGCCAGCCCGGCATTTCGAGGGACTGAAGCTTTCTTT	CASPAFRGTEAFF
16	TRBV18	-	TRBJ1-1	-	TGTGCCAGCTCACCAATTAGTGGGGGAGGCGGGACTGAAGCTTTCTTT	CASSPISGGGGTEAFF
15	TRBV15	-	TRBJ1-5	-	TGTGCCACCAGCAGGCGACAGGCCCCTCTTGAGGCCCAGCATTTT	CATSRRQAPLEAQHF
11	TRBV30	-	TRBJ1-6	-	TGTGCCTGGGCACACAGTTCACCCCTCCACTTT	CAWAHSSPLHF
13	TRBV18	TRBD1	TRBJ2-7	-	TGTGCCAGCTCACTCGACAGGGTCGGCGAGCAGTACTTC	CASSLDRVGEQYF
15	TRBV2	-	TRBJ2-2	once	TGTGCCAGCAGTGAACAGGGGGGTCGCACCGGGGAGCTGTTTTTT	CASSEQGGRTGELFF
13	TRBV18	-	TRBJ2-7	once	TGTGCCAGCTCACCGGGCGTAACCTACGAGCAGTACTTC	CASSPGVTYEQYF
16	TRBV6-6	TRBD1	TRBJ1-2	-	TGTGCCAGCAGTTACACACCGGGACAGGGGGACTATGGCTACACCTTC	CASSYTPGQGDYGYTF
14	TRBV19	-	TRBJ1-5	-	TGTGCCAGTAGTCACAGTTCACAAAATCAGCCCCAGCATTTT	CASSHSSQNQPQHF
14	TRBV2	-	TRBJ1-4	-	TGTGCCAGCAGCAACAGGGCCACTAATGAAAAACTGTTTTTT	CASSNRATNEKLFF
12	TRBV11-2	-	TRBJ1-1	-	TGTGCCAGCAGCTTAGATCCCATCGAAGCTTTCTTT	CASSLDPIEAFF
13	TRBV7-9	TRBD2	TRBJ2-7	-	TGTGCCAGCAGCACTAGCGGCCCCTACGAGCAGTACTTC	CASSTSGPYEQYF
14	TRBV27	-	TRBJ1-6	once	TGTGCCAGCAGCCTGACAAGTCCCGATTCACCCCTCCACTTT	CASSLTSPDSPLHF
16	TRBV16	TRBD2	TRBJ2-3	-	TGTGCCAGCAGCCAAATCGCTAGCGGGAGAGGGGATACGCAGTATTTT	CASSQIASGRGDTQYF
15	TRBV2	TRBD2	TRBJ2-1	-	TGTGCCAGCAGAGGACTAGCGGACTCTTACAATGAGCAGTTCTTC	CASRGLADSYNEQFF
13	TRBV18	TRBD2	TRBJ2-1	-	TGTGCCAGTCAGCGGGGGACGGACAATGAGCAGTTCTTC	CASQRGTDNEQFF
17	TRBV15	TRBD2	TRBJ2-3	-	TGTGCCACCAGCAGAGATAGCATAGCGGGGGGCACAGATACGCAGTATTTT	CATSRDSIAGGTDTQYF